The table lists the clone carrying this TCR beta chain with a few counts. CDR3 length: 17 residues. Germline V CDR1 and CDR2: SGHVS, FNYEAQ. V trimming: 4 bases; J trimming: 5 bases; junction bases outside the gene matches: 12. Sequencing was performed with immunoSEQ multiplex PCR; in TCRdb, only in-frame clones are kept and a portion is missing. This table holds some 13,000 clones, less than 40% found once. This entry is derived from a study of graft-versus-host responses after intestinal transplantation. Study as a whole: The recipients all started with anti-thymocyte globulin induction and then took tacrolimus and steroids for around 3 years. The study's findings and limits: Levels of circulating GvH clones at their peak were associated with early post-transplant HvG declines.

Co-plating was performed using roughly 200,000 CFSE-labeled responder cells and roughly 200,000 irradiated, violet-dye-labeled stimulator cells. Sorting was performed after the reaction on proliferating CFSE-low CD3+CD4+ and CD3+CD8+ responders. The chain employs TRBV7-6 and TRBJ2-5, with 11 bases lining up with TRBD2. The source of this sequence is a human patient who received an intestinal transplant. This specimen was alloreactive CD8+ T cells from a mixed lymphocyte reaction culture, taken before intestinal transplant. Subset here: CFSE-low proliferating T cells sorted from roughly 6-day pre-transplant mixed lymphocyte reaction (GvH or HvG direction). The CDR3 region is CASSSPLAGGPGETQYF. The CDR3 DNA reads TGTGCCAGCAGCTCCCCTTTAGCGGGAGGGCCCGGGGAGACCCAGTACTTC.